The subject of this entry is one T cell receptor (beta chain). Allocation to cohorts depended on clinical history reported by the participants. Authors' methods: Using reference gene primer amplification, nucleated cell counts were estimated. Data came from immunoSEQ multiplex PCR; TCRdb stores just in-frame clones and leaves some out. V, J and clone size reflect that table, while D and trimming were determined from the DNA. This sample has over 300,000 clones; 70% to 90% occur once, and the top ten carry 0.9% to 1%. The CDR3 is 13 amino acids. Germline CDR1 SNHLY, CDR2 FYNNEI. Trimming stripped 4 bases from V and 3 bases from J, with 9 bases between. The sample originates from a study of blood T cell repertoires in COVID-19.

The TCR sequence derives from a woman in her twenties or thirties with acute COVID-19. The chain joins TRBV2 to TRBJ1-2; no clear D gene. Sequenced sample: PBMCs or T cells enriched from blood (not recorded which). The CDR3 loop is CASSGTVDYGYTF. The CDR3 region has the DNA TGTGCCAGCAGTGGTACAGTTGACTATGGCTACACCTTC.